This T cell receptor beta chain was profiled in a study of CD8+ T cells in alopecia areata. Study-level results: Lesional scalp, notably in alopecia totalis/universalis, had clonality above that of normal scalp. Between patients, shared TCR sequences were less clear than in mice. This was possibly due in part to HLA diversity in the patient population. There were also resident alphabeta T cells of normal skin sequenced in scalp samples.

There are 14 residues in the CDR3. With 1 base removed from V and 4 bases from J, the gap between germline ends came to 7 bases. Germline CDR1 and CDR2: MGHRA and YSYEKL. For this clone: Its antigen remains unidentified.

The authors extracted RNA and reverse transcribed it into cDNA as the sequencing template. Clones were sequenced by immunoSEQ multiplex PCR, and TCRdb holds only the in-frame ones, with some missing. The repertoire includes 150,000 to 200,000 clones, 55% to 65% of them detected once, and over 4% sits in the top ten. It was from PBMCs that CD4+ and CD8+ T cells were sorted. The chain recombines TRBV4-1 with TRBJ2-2; D gene uncertain. The material sequenced was CD4+ T cells sorted from blood. This clonotype was sampled from a human donor in good health. CDR3 region: CASSQAEITGELFF. The CDR3 region has the DNA TGCGCCAGCAGCCAAGCCGAGATCACCGGGGAGCTGTTTTTT.